One and the same sample provided the 5 T cell receptor beta chains below, sequenced in a study of T cell clones after liver transplantation. The protocol was immunoSEQ multiplex PCR, while the TCRdb copy is restricted to in-frame clones and leaves out a portion. The table includes just over 60,000 clones, about 70% detected once. Sequencing was performed on CD4+ T cells from blood, taken before liver transplant. Receptor source: a human donor who received a liver transplant.

The gene calls are TRBV19 and TRBJ1-5; 7 nucleotides agree with TRBD1. The trim removed 7 bases at V and 5 bases at J, leaving 14 bases unmatched. The CDR3 loop spans 16 amino acids. The germline CDR1 and CDR2 sequences are LNHDA and SQIVND (reference sequence). The CDR3 sequence: CASNRRGRGAYQPQHF. The CDR3, as DNA: TGTGCCAGTAACCGGCGGGGCAGGGGGGCTTATCAGCCCCAGCATTTT.

This clone was picked up one time. The rearrangement uses TRBV6-1 and TRBJ2-5; D is undetermined. Germline values: CDR1 MNHNS, CDR2 SASEGT. V dropped 7 bases and J dropped 5 bases, with 11 bases sitting between them. The CDR3 is 12 residues long. In nucleotides, the CDR3 is TGTGCCAGCATTTTTGCGGCGGAGACCCAGTACTTC. Protein product: CASIFAAETQYF.

This clone was observed a handful of times. The genes are TRBV5-1 and TRBJ2-7, with 12 bases matching TRBD2. The germline gives CDR1 SGHRS, CDR2 YFSETQ. The CDR3 has 15 amino acids. V was clipped by 2 bases and J by 3 bases; unmatched bases: 3. The CDR3 sequence: CASSFTSGGHYEQYF. The DNA for the CDR3 is TGCGCCAGCAGCTTTACTAGCGGGGGGCACTACGAGCAGTACTTC.

The chain is built from TRBV5-1 and TRBJ1-6; D not certain. The V gene's germline CDR1 is SGHRS and CDR2 YFSETQ. The CDR3 totals 17 residues. V was cut by 7 bases and J by 5 bases, with 22 bases left in between. The CDR3 nucleotides read TGCGCCAGCGCAGCCTTACCTGCGGGTAACGATAATTCACCCCTCCACTTT. Protein product: CASAALPAGNDNSPLHF.

The CDR3 DNA sequence: TGTGCCTCTCGGGTTCACCGGGACACTGAAGCTTTCTTT. Amino acids: CASRVHRDTEAFF. This sequence joins TRBV2 and TRBJ1-1; D unclear. Trimming removed 11 bases at V and 3 bases at J, with 16 bases between. Germline lookup yields CDR1 SNHLY and CDR2 FYNNEI. CDR3 length: 13 amino acids.